These 29 T cell receptor beta chains were all obtained from the same sample, sequenced in a study of cytotoxic CD8 clonotypes in ibrutinib-treated CLL. Sequenced by immunoSEQ multiplex PCR; TCRdb stores in-frame clones only, minus some. The table has about 43,000 clones, 69% seen once. Here the sequenced sample was PBMCs, taken after 12 months of ibrutinib treatment. All receptors derive from a human donor with chronic lymphocytic leukemia.

V usage is TRBV30 and J usage is TRBJ2-3; a possible D gene is TRBD1 (6 bases). V was trimmed by 3 bases and J by 3 bases, leaving 7 bases between them. CDR3 length: 12 amino acids. Germline V gene lookup returns CDR1 GTSNPN and CDR2 SVGIG (reference sequence). The CDR3 DNA sequence: TGTGCCTGGAGCAGGGGAACAGATACGCAGTATTTT. It encodes CAWSRGTDTQYF.

The rearrangement uses TRBV4-1 and TRBJ2-4; D tentatively fits TRBD1 or TRBD2 (5 bases each). V was shortened by 4 bases and J by 10 bases, with 14 bases between the two germline ends. Germline CDR1 reads MGHRA; CDR2 reads YSYEKL. The CDR3 length is 13 residues. The CDR3 bases are TGCGCCAGCAGCCGGGACGGCCAGCCTATTCAGTACTTC. Translation gives CASSRDGQPIQYF.

The chain has TRBV6-1 and TRBJ2-5; 12 bases align to TRBD2. The length of the CDR3 is 16 residues. From germline, CDR1 is MNHNS and CDR2 SASEGT. Trimming at V came to 4 bases and at J to 1 base, leaving 4 bases not matched to a gene. CDR3 amino acids: CASSGPSGGVQETQYF. CDR3 nucleotide sequence: TGTGCCAGCAGTGGACCTAGCGGGGGGGTCCAAGAGACCCAGTACTTC.

The J gene is TRBJ1-2, the V gene TRBV18; 7 nucleotides agree with TRBD1. The ends lost 5 bases at V and 3 bases at J; junction bases unmatched: 6. This CDR3 spans 14 amino acids. Germline CDR1 reads KGHSH; CDR2 reads LQKENI. This CDR3 reads CASSAGQRYYGYTF. Here the CDR3 DNA reads TGTGCCAGCTCAGCGGGACAGCGATACTATGGCTACACCTTC.

V and J are TRBV4-1 and TRBJ1-6; D is ambiguous. Germline values: CDR1 MGHRA, CDR2 YSYEKL. V was trimmed by 3 bases and J by 3 bases, leaving 12 bases between them. The CDR3 loop spans 16 amino acids. CDR3 sequence: CASSHLGRRYNSPLHF. CDR3 in DNA: TGCGCCAGCAGCCACTTAGGACGGCGCTATAATTCACCCCTCCACTTT.

The J gene is TRBJ1-2, the V gene TRBV5-1; TRBD1 aligns across 12 bases. The germline CDR1 and CDR2 sequences are SGHRS and YFSETQ. V dropped 4 bases and J dropped 6; count of bases not matched to a gene: 7. The CDR3 length is 15 residues. The CDR3 is CASSAPGQGADGYTF. The CDR3 DNA reads TGCGCCAGCAGCGCGCCGGGACAGGGGGCCGATGGCTACACCTTC.

The chain links TRBV2 to TRBJ1-1; D uncertain. This CDR3 spans 13 amino acids. Per germline, CDR1 SNHLY and CDR2 FYNNEI. Trimming cost V 6 bases and J 8 bases, with 16 bases left between them. The chain's CDR3 is CASSLTWSSEAFF. CDR3 in DNA: TGTGCCAGCAGCCTTACCTGGTCGTCCGAAGCTTTCTTT. The whole variable domain, remainder taken from reference TRBV2 and TRBJ1-1, is EPEVTQTPSHQVTQMGQEVILRCVPISNHLYFYWYRQILGQKVEFLVSFYNNEISEKSEIFDDQFSVERPDGSNFTLKIRSTKLEDSAMYFCASSLTWSSEAFFGQGTRLTVV.

This CDR3 is CASSLGTVSYEQYF. Written as DNA, the CDR3 is TGTGCCAGCAGCTTAGGGACGGTCTCCTACGAGCAGTACTTC. The chain has TRBV13 and TRBJ2-7; D uncertain. The CDR3 extends over 14 amino acids. Trimming left V 0 bases short and J 0 bases short, with 6 bases between. Germline CDR1 reads PRHDT; CDR2 reads FYEKMQ (reference sequence). Variable domain in full (rest from reference TRBV13 and TRBJ2-7): AAGVIQSPRHLIKEKRETATLKCYPIPRHDTVYWYQQGPGQDPQFLISFYEKMQSDKGSIPDRFSAQQFSDYHSELNMSSLELGDSALYFCASSLGTVSYEQYFGPGTRLTVT.

This clone was seen once. The CDR3 loop is CASSLVAGVNSPLHF. CDR3 nucleotide sequence: TGTGCCAGCAGCTTAGTTGCAGGGGTGAATTCACCCCTCCACTTT. This sequence joins TRBV11-2 and TRBJ1-6; D is possibly TRBD1 (6 bases). Trimming removed 1 base from V and 7 bases from J, with 11 bases in between. The CDR3 covers 15 residues. Per the germline V gene, CDR1 is SGHAT and CDR2 is FQNNGV.

The V call is TRBV5-1, the J call TRBJ2-2; D perhaps matches TRBD2 (6 bases). The CDR3 has 16 residues. The germline gives CDR1 SGHRS, CDR2 YFSETQ. V was shortened by 0 bases and J by 4 bases, with 13 bases between the two germline ends. CDR3 sequence reads: CASSLGRASVTGELFF. The CDR3 nucleotides are TGCGCCAGCAGCTTGGGTAGGGCTAGCGTCACCGGGGAGCTGTTTTTT.

In nucleotides, the CDR3 is TGCGCCAGCAGCATGGGGGGGCCTGGGTCTGGCTACACCTTC. The encoded protein is CASSMGGPGSGYTF. The chain uses TRBV5-1 and TRBJ1-2, with a weak D call TRBD1 (6 bases). CDR3 length: 14 amino acids. Trimming cost V 4 bases and J 7 bases, with 17 bases left between them. From germline, CDR1 is SGHRS and CDR2 YFSETQ.

The rearrangement links TRBV5-4 to TRBJ2-7; either TRBD1 or TRBD2 may fit D (5 bases each). CDR1 is SGHNT, CDR2 YYREEE, per germline (reference sequence). Trimming left V 4 bases short and J 2 bases short, with 16 bases between. The CDR3 has 15 amino acids. CDR3 protein: CASSPGQIITYEQYF. The CDR3 DNA follows: TGTGCCAGCAGCCCGGGGCAGATTATTACCTACGAGCAGTACTTC.

This rearrangement joins TRBV5-1 to TRBJ2-1; D is possibly TRBD2 (7 bases). This CDR3 has 16 residues. V gave up 3 bases and J gave up 8 bases, with 21 bases separating them. Germline-derived CDR1 and CDR2 are SGHRS and YFSETQ. CDR3 bases: TGCGCCAGCAGCTACGGACCACCGGGGGGACAATATGAGCAGTTCTTC. It is translated as CASSYGPPGGQYEQFF.

The CDR3 nucleotides are TGTGCCTACGGGTACCAGCGGAGGGCCTACGAGCAGTACTTC. This gives the protein CAYGYQRRAYEQYF. V is TRBV30 and J is TRBJ2-7; possible D gene TRBD2, 6 bases. Trimming removed 7 bases from V and 2 bases from J, with 18 bases in between. This CDR3 spans 14 amino acids. Germline-derived CDR1 and CDR2 are GTSNPN and SVGIG (reference sequence).

This clone was seen more than once but under ten times. The rearrangement links TRBV6-6 to TRBJ2-4; a weak D match, TRBD2 (5 bases). V lost 1 base, J lost 12 bases, and 19 bases lay in between. Per germline, CDR1 MNHNY and CDR2 SVGAGI (reference sequence). CDR3 size: 15 residues. The CDR3 reads CASSYFVGESVTQYF. The DNA for the CDR3 is TGTGCCAGCAGTTACTTCGTCGGGGAGTCCGTGACTCAGTACTTC.

This CDR3 is CATSRDSPRVGAWDEQYF. In DNA form, the CDR3 reads TGTGCCACCAGCAGAGACTCGCCTCGTGTGGGGGCGTGGGACGAGCAGTACTTC. This rearrangement joins TRBV15 to TRBJ2-7, with D perhaps matching TRBD1 (6 bases). V dropped 0 bases and J dropped 5 bases, with 23 bases sitting between them. The germline V gene encodes CDR1 LNHNV and CDR2 YYDKDF (reference sequence). The CDR3 consists of 18 residues.

The gene calls are TRBV5-8 and TRBJ1-5; TRBD1 might be the D (5 bases). The CDR3 contains 17 residues. The germline gives CDR1 SGHTS, CDR2 YDEGEE. V gave up 3 bases and J gave up 3 bases, with 19 bases separating them. The CDR3 is CASSWGTALGVNQPQHF. CDR3 DNA sequence: TGTGCCAGCAGCTGGGGGACGGCCCTTGGGGTCAATCAGCCCCAGCATTTT.

The CDR3 sequence is CSVGGVWGGEQFF. The CDR3 DNA sequence: TGCAGCGTTGGAGGGGTGTGGGGCGGTGAGCAGTTCTTC. The chain combines TRBV29-1 with TRBJ2-1; D assignment may be TRBD1 or TRBD2 (5 bases each). CDR3 length: 13 amino acids. Per germline, CDR1 SQVTM and CDR2 ANQGSEA. With 4 bases removed from V and 9 bases from J, the gap between germline ends came to 16 bases.

This rearrangement joins TRBV10-2 to TRBJ2-7; a possible D gene is TRBD1 (6 bases). Trimming left V 10 bases short and J 6 bases short, with 16 bases between. CDR1 and CDR2 from the germline V gene are WSHSY and SAAADI. The CDR3 totals 12 residues. CDR3 DNA sequence: TGCGCCACTCAGCTGACAGGCTCCGAGCAGTACTTC. Translation gives CATQLTGSEQYF.

A few counts support this clone. The J gene is TRBJ2-7, the V gene TRBV7-8; 9 bases line up with TRBD1. After removal of 3 bases from V and 5 bases from J, the junction contained 5 bases not matched to a gene. This CDR3 contains 14 residues. Germline CDR1 is SGHVS and CDR2 is FQNEAQ. CDR3 protein: CASSFYRGPNEQYF. The CDR3 nucleotides read TGTGCCAGCAGCTTCTACAGGGGGCCGAACGAGCAGTACTTC.

V and J are TRBV6-4 and TRBJ2-5, with TRBD2 matching 14 bases. The germline V gene has CDR1 MRHNA and CDR2 SNTAGT. The CDR3 is made up of 17 amino acids. With V trimmed by 0 bases and J by 2 bases, 2 bases remained unmatched. CDR3 nucleotide sequence: TGTGCCAGCAGTGACTCTGGACTAGCGGGGGGTCAAGAGACCCAGTACTTC. Its translation is CASSDSGLAGGQETQYF.

This clone has just one count. The DNA of the CDR3 is TGTGCCAGCATGGTTGACAGGGCAGGTCAGCCCCAGCATTTT. It codes for CASMVDRAGQPQHF. This rearrangement joins TRBV2 to TRBJ1-5; 7 bases fit TRBD1. The CDR3 is 14 residues long. Germline CDR1 and CDR2: SNHLY and FYNNEI. J was trimmed by 6 bases and V by 7 bases; bases with no gene match: 9.

The chain employs TRBV19 and TRBJ2-7; the match to TRBD2 covers 8 bases. Unmatched junction bases numbered 13, after V lost 8 bases and J lost 4 bases. The germline V gene encodes CDR1 LNHDA and CDR2 SQIVND (reference sequence). CDR3 length equals 15 residues. CDR3 region: CASSPLSPGGYEQYF. The CDR3 coding sequence is TGTGCCAGTTCCCCTCTGTCGCCGGGGGGGTACGAGCAGTACTTC.

This clone was picked up many times. This chain connects TRBV18 to TRBJ2-1; D is uncertain. The V gene's germline CDR1 is KGHSH and CDR2 LQKENI. V lost 0 bases to trimming and J lost 6 bases, with 15 bases between them. The CDR3 sequence is 16 residues long. The chain's CDR3 is CASSPPADSLPNEQFF. The DNA of the CDR3 is TGTGCCAGCTCACCACCGGCAGATTCCCTGCCCAATGAGCAGTTCTTC.

In this sample, this clone turned up a few times. V usage is TRBV4-1 and J usage is TRBJ2-7; either TRBD1 or TRBD2 may fit D (5 bases each). Trimming removed 1 base from V and 6 bases from J, with 16 bases in between. The CDR3 is 15 residues long. Germline V lookup: CDR1 MGHRA, CDR2 YSYEKL. DNA for the CDR3: TGCGCCAGCAGCCAAGGAAAGCTAGCTGGGGCCGAGCAGTACTTC. Its translation: CASSQGKLAGAEQYF.

The V gene is TRBV28, the J gene TRBJ2-3, with 7 bases fitting TRBD2. The germline CDR1 and CDR2 sequences are MDHEN and SYDVKM. V lost 3 bases and J lost 11; bases outside the gene matches: 5. The CDR3 contains 12 residues. CDR3: CASSFVAGRQYF. The CDR3 nucleotides are TGTGCCAGCAGTTTCGTAGCGGGTCGGCAGTATTTT.

The chain has TRBV2 and TRBJ1-3, with 8 bases matching TRBD1. V shed 8 bases, J shed 13 bases, and the junction held 4 bases outside the gene matches. The V gene's germline CDR1 is SNHLY and CDR2 FYNNEI. This CDR3 contains 10 residues. The CDR3 sequence is CASSRDRIYF. CDR3 DNA: TGTGCCAGCTCCCGGGACAGGATATATTTT.

The J gene is TRBJ2-7, the V gene TRBV6-6; TRBD1 matches 9 bases. V lost 4 bases to trimming and J lost 7 bases; unmatched junction nucleotides: 11. Looked up from germline, CDR1 is MNHNY and CDR2 is SVGAGI (reference sequence). The CDR3 is 15 residues long. As DNA, the CDR3 is TGTGCCAGCAGTTCTGATAACAGGGGGCGGTGGGAGCAGTACTTC. This codes for CASSSDNRGRWEQYF.

This chain joins TRBV6-4 and TRBJ2-7, with 7 bases fitting TRBD1. This CDR3 has 13 amino acids. With 7 bases clipped from V and 1 base from J, the junction kept 4 bases outside the gene matches. CDR1 MRHNA and CDR2 SNTAGT come from the germline V gene. In DNA, the CDR3 is TGTGCCAGCAAAACAGGGGTATCCTACGAGCAGTACTTC. Translated: CASKTGVSYEQYF.